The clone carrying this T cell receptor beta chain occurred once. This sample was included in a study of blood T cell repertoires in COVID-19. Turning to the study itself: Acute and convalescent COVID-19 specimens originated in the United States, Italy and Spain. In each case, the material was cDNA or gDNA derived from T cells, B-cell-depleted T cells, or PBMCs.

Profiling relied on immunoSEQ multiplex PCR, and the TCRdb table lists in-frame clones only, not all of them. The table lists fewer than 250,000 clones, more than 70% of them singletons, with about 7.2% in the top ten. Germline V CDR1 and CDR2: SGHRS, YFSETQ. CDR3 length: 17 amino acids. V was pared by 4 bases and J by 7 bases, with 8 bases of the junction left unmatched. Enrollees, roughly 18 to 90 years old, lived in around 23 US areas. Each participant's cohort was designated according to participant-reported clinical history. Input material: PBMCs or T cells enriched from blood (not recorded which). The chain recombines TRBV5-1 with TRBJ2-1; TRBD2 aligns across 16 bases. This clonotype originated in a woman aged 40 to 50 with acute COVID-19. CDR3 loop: CASSPGLAGGPWNEQFF. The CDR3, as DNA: TGCGCCAGCAGCCCGGGACTAGCGGGAGGGCCGTGGAATGAGCAGTTCTTC.